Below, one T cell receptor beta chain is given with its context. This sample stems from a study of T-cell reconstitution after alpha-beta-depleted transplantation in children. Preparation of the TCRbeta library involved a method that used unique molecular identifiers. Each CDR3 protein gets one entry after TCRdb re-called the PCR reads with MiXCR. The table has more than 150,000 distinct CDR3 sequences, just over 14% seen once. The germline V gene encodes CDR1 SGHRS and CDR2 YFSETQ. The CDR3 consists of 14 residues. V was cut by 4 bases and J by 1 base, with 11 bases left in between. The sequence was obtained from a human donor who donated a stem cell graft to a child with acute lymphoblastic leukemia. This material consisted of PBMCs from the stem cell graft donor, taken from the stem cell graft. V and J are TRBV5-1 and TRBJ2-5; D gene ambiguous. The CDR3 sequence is CASSTQEPQETQYF. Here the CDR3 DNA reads TGCGCCAGCAGCACTCAGGAACCCCAAGAGACCCAGTACTTC.